This T cell receptor beta chain was documented in a study of regulatory T cells in long-lasting Graves disease. This clonotype was recorded at least ten times. Indicated time point: newly diagnosed GD, antithyroid drugs for less than 3 months. Following extraction of RNA from PBMCs, that RNA was used to make the TCR library. Both iRepertoire HTBI primers and Arm-PCR of CDR3 regions were used to build the TCR beta libraries. TCRdb processed the multiplex PCR reads anew with MiXCR; each CDR3 protein has one entry. The repertoire holds some 560,000 distinct CDR3 sequences, with 16% as singletons. CDR1 is ENHRY, CDR2 SYGVKD, per germline. The CDR3 runs to 16 residues. The V end was cut by 2 bases, the J end by 1 base, with 15 bases between. This sample was also put to use in a study of T cells in Graves' hyperthyroidism and ophthalmopathy. That publication notes: Blood also contained most expanded thyroid clonotypes above 0.001.

This TCR was sampled from a woman aged 35-60 years with Graves disease. Specimen: peripheral blood mononuclear cells (PBMCs), collected at new diagnosis, from a patient treated with antithyroid drugs. V is TRBV10-3 and J is TRBJ2-7; D possibly corresponds to TRBD2 (7 bases). CDR3 sequence reads: CAISEGGAGDSYEQYF. CDR3 DNA: TGTGCCATCAGTGAGGGGGGGGCAGGAGATTCCTACGAGCAGTACTTC.